This TCR beta chain was identified in a study of shared T cell receptors in the human thymus. Produced via immunoSEQ multiplex PCR; TCRdb's table is partial and in-frame only. The sample holds hundreds of thousands of clones, approximately 87% seen once. These sequences were also reported in another study, on human thymus T cells. This second study says: Donation came from healthy Finnish infants having corrective surgery for congenital heart defects. Surgeons resected thymus tissue during corrective heart surgery. Thymic and blood repertoires seemed to favor certain V and J genes.

The clonotype was recovered from a boy under three years old with a congenital heart defect. The sample consisted of thymocytes.

The CDR3 DNA reads as TGTGCCACCAGCAGAGACATAGACTCGGGAGAGACCCAGTACTTC. It yields the protein CATSRDIDSGETQYF. The chain carries TRBV15 and TRBJ2-5; the D is unclear. Germline values: CDR1 LNHNV, CDR2 YYDKDF (reference sequence). The CDR3 covers 15 residues. V dropped 0 bases and J dropped 4 bases, with 12 bases sitting between them.